This T cell receptor (beta chain) was observed in a study of blood T cell repertoires in COVID-19. Study in general: Acute and convalescent COVID-19 specimens originated in the United States, Italy and Spain. From T cells, B-cell-depleted T cells, or PBMCs came the material, which was cDNA or gDNA.

Original processing methods: Amplified reference gene primers provided the basis for estimating nucleated cell counts. Some clones are missing from TCRdb's copy, which holds only in-frame ones; the method was immunoSEQ multiplex PCR. That table gives V, J and clone size, and the DNA gave D and trimming. The repertoire holds about 210,000 clones, approximately 89% seen once, with 4.8% in the top ten. Germline V gene data show CDR1 as SQVTM and CDR2 as ANQGSEA. The ends were cut back, 0 bases at V and 4 bases at J, with 12 bases in the middle. This CDR3 region has 14 residues. The source is a woman between 40 and 55 years old with acute or convalescent COVID-19. The sequenced sample consisted of peripheral blood. This rearrangement joins TRBV29-1 to TRBJ1-1; unclear D gene. CDR3 nucleotide sequence: TGCAGCGTTGAAGATGGGGTTGAGGGCACTGAAGCTTTCTTT. Encoded protein: CSVEDGVEGTEAFF.